The sample holds many counts of the clone carrying this T cell receptor beta chain. The antigen is unknown. This sample is part of a study of T cell repertoires in cytomegalovirus infection. Study-wide background: Recently described HLA-C-restricted plus well-studied HLA-B-restricted CMV epitopes were used. Public TCR beta signatures marked donors with CMV infection and the matching HLA.

J lost 0 bases, V lost 2 bases, and 12 bases had no gene match. Germline loops: CDR1 MNHNS, CDR2 SASEGT. This CDR3 has 19 residues. The study, taken as a whole, reports: Cumulative public TCR beta family frequency identified carriers of CMV plus the relevant HLA. Dominant in the ex vivo response were TCR beta clonotypes restricted by HLA-C and specific for CMV.

From the reads, TCRdb called clonotypes with MiXCR, one entry per CDR3 protein. The sample shows 800,000 to 950,000 distinct CDR3 sequences, about 31% of them seen only once. This sequence originates from a human donor in good health (CMV status not recorded). Some clones in this sample may be carry-over from other donors' samples. Material: cultured CD8+ T cells from PBMCs, obtained from culture after CMV antigen stimulation. The J gene is TRBJ2-3, the V gene TRBV6-1; 9 positions match TRBD2. The CDR3 is CASSELRGGAVSSTDTQYF. CDR3 DNA sequence: TGTGCCAGCAGTGAACTGCGGGGGGGCGCGGTTTCAAGCACAGATACGCAGTATTTT.